The clone carrying this T cell receptor (beta chain) was counted between two and nine times. Trimming removed 6 bases from V and 8 bases from J, with 9 bases in between. This CDR3 is 11 amino acids long. The germline V gene encodes CDR1 MNHNS and CDR2 SASEGT. The sample originates from a study of blood T cell repertoires in COVID-19. Background on the study: Italy, Spain and the United States were the sources of the convalescent and acute COVID-19 samples. The analysed material was cDNA or gDNA that came from T cells, B-cell-depleted T cells, or PBMCs.

In the authors' methods: Estimation of nucleated cell counts relied on the amplification of reference gene primers. Profiled with immunoSEQ multiplex PCR; TCRdb holds only in-frame clones, not every one. The V and J calls and clone size are taken from that table; D and trimming were inferred from the DNA. The repertoire holds approximately 500,000 clones, with over 75% as singletons. The sequence came from a human donor in a cohort sampled during active COVID-19. Source material: peripheral blood. V is TRBV6-1 and J is TRBJ2-3, with a tentative D call TRBD2 (5 bases). The CDR3: CASSPEGTQYF. CDR3 bases: TGTGCCAGCAGCCCTGAGGGTACGCAGTATTTT.